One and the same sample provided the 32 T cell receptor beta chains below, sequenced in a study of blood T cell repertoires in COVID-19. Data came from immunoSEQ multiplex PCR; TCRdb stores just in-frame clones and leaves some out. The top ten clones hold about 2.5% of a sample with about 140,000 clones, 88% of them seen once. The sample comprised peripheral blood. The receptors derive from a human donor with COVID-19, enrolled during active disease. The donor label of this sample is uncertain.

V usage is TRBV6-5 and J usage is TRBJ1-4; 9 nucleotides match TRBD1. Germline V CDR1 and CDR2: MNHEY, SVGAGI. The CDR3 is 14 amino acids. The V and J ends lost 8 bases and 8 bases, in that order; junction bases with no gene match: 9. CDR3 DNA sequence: TGTGCCAGCCTAGCTGGACAGGGGTTGGAAAAACTGTTTTTT. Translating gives CASLAGQGLEKLFF.

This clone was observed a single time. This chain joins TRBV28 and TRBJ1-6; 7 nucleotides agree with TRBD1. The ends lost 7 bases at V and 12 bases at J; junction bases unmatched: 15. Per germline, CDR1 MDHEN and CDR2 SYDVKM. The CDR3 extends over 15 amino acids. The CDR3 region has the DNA TGTGCCAGCACTCCTGGACCGGGACAGTACCGACCCCTCCACTTT. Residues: CASTPGPGQYRPLHF.

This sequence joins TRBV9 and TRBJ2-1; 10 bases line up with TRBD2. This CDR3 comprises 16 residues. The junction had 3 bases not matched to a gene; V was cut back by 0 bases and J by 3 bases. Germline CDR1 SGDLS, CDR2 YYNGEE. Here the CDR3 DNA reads TGTGCCAGCAGCGTAGATGCTAGCGGGGGCTACAATGAGCAGTTCTTC. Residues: CASSVDASGGYNEQFF. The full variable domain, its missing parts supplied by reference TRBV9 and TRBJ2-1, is DSGVTQTPKHLITATGQRVTLRCSPRSGDLSVYWYQQSLDQGLQFLIQYYNGEERAKGNILERFSAQQFPDLHSELNLSSLELGDSALYFCASSVDASGGYNEQFFGPGTRLTVL.

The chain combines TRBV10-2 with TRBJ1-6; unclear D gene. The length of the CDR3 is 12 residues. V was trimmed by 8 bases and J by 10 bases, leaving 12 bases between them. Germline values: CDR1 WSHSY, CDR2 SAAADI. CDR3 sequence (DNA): TGCGCCAGCTTGCGGCCTGGATCACCCCTCCACTTT. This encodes CASLRPGSPLHF.

The CDR3 bases are TGTGCCAGCAGCTTATCTCCCGGGGTTGCAACTAATGAAAAACTGTTTTTT. Translated, it gives CASSLSPGVATNEKLFF. The chain joins TRBV7-2 to TRBJ1-4; D unclear. Germline CDR1 is SGHTA and CDR2 is FQGNSA. V was trimmed by 2 bases and J by 0 bases, leaving 13 bases between them. This CDR3 spans 17 amino acids.

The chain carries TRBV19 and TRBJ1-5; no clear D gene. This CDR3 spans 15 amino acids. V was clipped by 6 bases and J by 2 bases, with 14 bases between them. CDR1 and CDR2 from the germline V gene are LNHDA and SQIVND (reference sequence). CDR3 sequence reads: CASSPIALGNQPQHF. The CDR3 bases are TGTGCCAGTAGCCCGATTGCGTTGGGCAATCAGCCCCAGCATTTT.

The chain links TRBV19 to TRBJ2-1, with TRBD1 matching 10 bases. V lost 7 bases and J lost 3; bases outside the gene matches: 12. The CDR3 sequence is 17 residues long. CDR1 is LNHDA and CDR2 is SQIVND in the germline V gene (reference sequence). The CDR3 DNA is TGTGCCAGTACCCCACCCCCCGGGACAGGGGACTACAATGAGCAGTTCTTC. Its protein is CASTPPPGTGDYNEQFF.

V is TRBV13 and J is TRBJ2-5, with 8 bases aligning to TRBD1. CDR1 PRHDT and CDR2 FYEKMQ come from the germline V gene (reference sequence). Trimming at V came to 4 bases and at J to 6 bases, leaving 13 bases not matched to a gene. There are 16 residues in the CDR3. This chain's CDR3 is CASSSPRDRRMKTQYF. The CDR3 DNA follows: TGTGCCAGCAGCTCGCCCCGGGACAGGCGGATGAAGACCCAGTACTTC. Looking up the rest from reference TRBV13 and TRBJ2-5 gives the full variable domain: AAGVIQSPRHLIKEKRETATLKCYPIPRHDTVYWYQQGPGQDPQFLISFYEKMQSDKGSIPDRFSAQQFSDYHSELNMSSLELGDSALYFCASSSPRDRRMKTQYFGPGTRLLVL.

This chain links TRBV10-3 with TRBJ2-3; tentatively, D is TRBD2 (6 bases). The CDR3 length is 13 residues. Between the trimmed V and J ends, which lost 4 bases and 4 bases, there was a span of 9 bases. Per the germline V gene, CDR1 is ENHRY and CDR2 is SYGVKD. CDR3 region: CAISGLESDTQYF. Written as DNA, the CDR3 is TGTGCCATCAGTGGACTAGAATCAGATACGCAGTATTTT.

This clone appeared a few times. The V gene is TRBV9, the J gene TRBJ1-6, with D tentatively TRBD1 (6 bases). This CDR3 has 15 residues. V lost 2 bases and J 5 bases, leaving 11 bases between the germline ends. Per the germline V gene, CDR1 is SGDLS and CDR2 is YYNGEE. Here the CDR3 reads CASSVRGGDNSPLHF. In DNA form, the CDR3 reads TGTGCCAGCAGCGTCAGGGGAGGGGATAATTCACCCCTCCACTTT.

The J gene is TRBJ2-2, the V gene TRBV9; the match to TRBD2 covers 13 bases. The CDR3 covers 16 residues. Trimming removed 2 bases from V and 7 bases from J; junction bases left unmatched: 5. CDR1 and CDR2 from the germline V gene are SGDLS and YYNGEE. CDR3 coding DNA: TGTGCCAGCAGCGTCACTAGCGGGGGGGCTGACGGGGAGCTGTTTTTT. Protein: CASSVTSGGADGELFF.

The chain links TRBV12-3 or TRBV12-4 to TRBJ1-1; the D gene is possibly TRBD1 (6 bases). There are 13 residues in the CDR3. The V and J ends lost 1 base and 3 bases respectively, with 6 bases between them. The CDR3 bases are TGTGCCAGCAGTTTAGACAGGGACACTGAAGCTTTCTTT. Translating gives CASSLDRDTEAFF.

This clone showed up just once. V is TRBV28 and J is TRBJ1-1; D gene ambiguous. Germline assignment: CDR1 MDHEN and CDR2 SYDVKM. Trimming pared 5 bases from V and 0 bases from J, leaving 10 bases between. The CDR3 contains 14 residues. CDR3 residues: CASSIGEVNTEAFF. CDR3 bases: TGTGCCAGCAGTATAGGAGAGGTGAACACTGAAGCTTTCTTT.

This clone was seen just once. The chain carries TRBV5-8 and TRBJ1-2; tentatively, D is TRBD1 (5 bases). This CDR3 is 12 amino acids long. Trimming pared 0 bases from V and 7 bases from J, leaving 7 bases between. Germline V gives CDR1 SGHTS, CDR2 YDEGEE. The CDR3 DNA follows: TGTGCCAGCAGCTTGGGACAGAGTGGCTACACCTTC. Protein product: CASSLGQSGYTF.

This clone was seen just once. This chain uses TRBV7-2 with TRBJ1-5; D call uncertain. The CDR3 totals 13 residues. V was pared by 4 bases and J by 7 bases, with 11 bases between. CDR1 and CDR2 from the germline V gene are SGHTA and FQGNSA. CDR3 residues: CASSYTNGQPQHF. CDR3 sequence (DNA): TGTGCCAGCAGCTATACTAACGGGCAGCCCCAGCATTTT.

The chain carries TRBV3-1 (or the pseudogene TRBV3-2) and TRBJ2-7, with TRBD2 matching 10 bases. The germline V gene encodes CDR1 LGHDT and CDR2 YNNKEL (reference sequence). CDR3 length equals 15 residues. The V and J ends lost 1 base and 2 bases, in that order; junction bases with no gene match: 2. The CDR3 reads CASSQGSGGAYEQYF. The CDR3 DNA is TGTGCCAGCAGCCAAGGAAGCGGGGGGGCCTACGAGCAGTACTTC.

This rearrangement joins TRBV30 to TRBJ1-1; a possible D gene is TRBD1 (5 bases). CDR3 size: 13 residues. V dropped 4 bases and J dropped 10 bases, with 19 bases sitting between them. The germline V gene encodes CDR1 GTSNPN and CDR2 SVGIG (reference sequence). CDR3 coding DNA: TGTGCCTGGAACTCGGCAGGGAATAAGTTAGCTTTCTTT. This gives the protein CAWNSAGNKLAFF.

CDR3 protein: CASSTDRGVNTEAFF. In DNA, the CDR3 is TGCGCCAGCAGCACGGACAGGGGGGTGAACACTGAAGCTTTCTTT. The chain links TRBV5-1 to TRBJ1-1; 10 positions match TRBD1. The CDR3 spans 15 residues. V trimming: 4 bases; J trimming: 0 bases; junction bases outside the gene matches: 3. Germline values: CDR1 SGHRS, CDR2 YFSETQ.

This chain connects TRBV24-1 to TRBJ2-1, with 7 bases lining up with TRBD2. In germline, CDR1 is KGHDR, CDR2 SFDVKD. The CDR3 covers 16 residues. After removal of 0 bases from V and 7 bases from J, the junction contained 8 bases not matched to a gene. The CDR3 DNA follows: TGTGCCACCAGTGATTTGGGCGGGAGCTCCTTGAATGAGCAGTTCTTC. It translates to CATSDLGGSSLNEQFF.

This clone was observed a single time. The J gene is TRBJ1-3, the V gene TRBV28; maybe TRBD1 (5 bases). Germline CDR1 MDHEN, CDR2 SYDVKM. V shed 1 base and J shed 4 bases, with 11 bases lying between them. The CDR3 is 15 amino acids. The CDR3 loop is CASSLYAAGGNTIYF. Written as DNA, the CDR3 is TGTGCCAGCAGTTTATATGCGGCAGGGGGAAACACCATATATTTT. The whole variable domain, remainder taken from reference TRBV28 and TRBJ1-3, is DVKVTQSSRYLVKRTGEKVFLECVQDMDHENMFWYRQDPGLGLRLIYFSYDVKMKEKGDIPEGYSVSREKKERFSLILESASTNQTSMYLCASSLYAAGGNTIYFGEGSWLTVV.

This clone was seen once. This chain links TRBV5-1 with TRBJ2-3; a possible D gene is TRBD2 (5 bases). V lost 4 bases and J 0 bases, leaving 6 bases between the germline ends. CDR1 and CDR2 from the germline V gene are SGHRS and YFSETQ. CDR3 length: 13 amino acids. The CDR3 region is CASSTGSTDTQYF. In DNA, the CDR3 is TGCGCCAGCAGCACGGGAAGCACAGATACGCAGTATTTT. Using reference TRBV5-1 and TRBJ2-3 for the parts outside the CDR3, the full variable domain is KAGVTQTPRYLIKTRGQQVTLSCSPISGHRSVSWYQQTPGQGLQFLFEYFSETQRNKGNFPGRFSGRQFSNSRSEMNVSTLELGDSALYLCASSTGSTDTQYFGPGTRLTVL.

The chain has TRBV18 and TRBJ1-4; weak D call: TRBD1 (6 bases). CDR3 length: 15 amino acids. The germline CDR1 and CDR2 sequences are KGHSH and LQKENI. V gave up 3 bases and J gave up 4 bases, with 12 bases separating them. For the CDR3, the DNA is TGTGCCAGCTCACCGAGGGGGGGAAGTAATGAAAAACTGTTTTTT. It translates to CASSPRGGSNEKLFF. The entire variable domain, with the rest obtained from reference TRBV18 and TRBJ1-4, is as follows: NAGVMQNPRHLVRRRGQEARLRCSPMKGHSHVYWYRQLPEEGLKFMVYLQKENIIDESGMPKERFSAEFPKEGPSILRIQQVVRGDSAAYFCASSPRGGSNEKLFFGSGTQLSVL.

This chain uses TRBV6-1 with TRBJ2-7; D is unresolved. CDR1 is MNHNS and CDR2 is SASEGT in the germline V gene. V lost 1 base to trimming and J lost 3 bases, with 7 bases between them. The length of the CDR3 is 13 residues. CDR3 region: CASSEVTSYEQYF. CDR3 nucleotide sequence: TGTGCCAGCAGTGAAGTTACCAGCTACGAGCAGTACTTC.

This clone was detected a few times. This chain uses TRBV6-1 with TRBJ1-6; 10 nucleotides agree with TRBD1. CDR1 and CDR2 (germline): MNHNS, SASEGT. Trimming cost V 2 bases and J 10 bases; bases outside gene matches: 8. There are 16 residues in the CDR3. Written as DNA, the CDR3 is TGTGCCAGCAGTGAACCGACCGGGACAGGGGAATCACCCCTCCACTTT. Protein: CASSEPTGTGESPLHF.

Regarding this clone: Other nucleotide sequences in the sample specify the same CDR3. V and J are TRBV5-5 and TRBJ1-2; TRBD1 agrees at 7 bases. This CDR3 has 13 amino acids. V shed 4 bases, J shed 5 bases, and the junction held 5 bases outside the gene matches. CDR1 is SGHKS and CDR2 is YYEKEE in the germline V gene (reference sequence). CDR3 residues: CASSETGDYGYTF. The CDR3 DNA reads TGTGCCAGCAGCGAAACAGGGGATTATGGCTACACCTTC.

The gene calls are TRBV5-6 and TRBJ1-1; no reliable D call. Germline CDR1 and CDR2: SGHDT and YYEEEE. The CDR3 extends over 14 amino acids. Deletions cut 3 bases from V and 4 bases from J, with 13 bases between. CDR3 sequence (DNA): TGTGCCAGCAGCTGGAGAGGTACTTCCACTGAAGCTTTCTTT. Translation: CASSWRGTSTEAFF.

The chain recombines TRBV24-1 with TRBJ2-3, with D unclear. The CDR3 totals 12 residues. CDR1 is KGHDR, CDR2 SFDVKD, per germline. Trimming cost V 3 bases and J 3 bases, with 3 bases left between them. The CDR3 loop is CATSDPTDTQYF. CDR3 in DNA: TGTGCCACCAGTGATCCGACAGATACGCAGTATTTT.

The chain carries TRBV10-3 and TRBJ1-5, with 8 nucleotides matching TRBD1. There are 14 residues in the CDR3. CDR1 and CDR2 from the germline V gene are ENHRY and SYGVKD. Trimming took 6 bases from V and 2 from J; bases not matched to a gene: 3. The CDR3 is CAISKTGGNQPQHF. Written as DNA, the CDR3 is TGTGCCATCAGCAAGACAGGGGGCAATCAGCCCCAGCATTTT.

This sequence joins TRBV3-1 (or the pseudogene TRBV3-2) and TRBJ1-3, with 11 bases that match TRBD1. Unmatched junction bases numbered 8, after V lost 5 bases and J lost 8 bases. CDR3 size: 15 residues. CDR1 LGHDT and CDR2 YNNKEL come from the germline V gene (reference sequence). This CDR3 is CASSAGTGGMHTIYF. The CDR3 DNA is TGTGCCAGCAGCGCCGGGACAGGGGGAATGCACACCATATATTTT.

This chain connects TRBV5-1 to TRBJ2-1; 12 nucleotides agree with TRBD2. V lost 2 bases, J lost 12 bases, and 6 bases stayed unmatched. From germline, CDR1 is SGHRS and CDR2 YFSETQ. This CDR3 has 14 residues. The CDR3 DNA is TGCGCCAGCAGCTTCGGACTAGCGGGACGGGGGCAGTTCTTC. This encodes CASSFGLAGRGQFF.

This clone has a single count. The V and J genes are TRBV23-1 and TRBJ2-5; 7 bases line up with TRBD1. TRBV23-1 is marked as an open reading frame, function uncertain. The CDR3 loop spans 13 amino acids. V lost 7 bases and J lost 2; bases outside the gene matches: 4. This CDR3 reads CASNRDRQETQYF. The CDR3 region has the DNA TGCGCCAGCAACCGGGACAGACAAGAGACCCAGTACTTC.

For the CDR3, the DNA is TGTGCCAGCGGCGAGGCGGGGATAGTGCAGTTCTTC. It codes for CASGEAGIVQFF. This chain connects TRBV2 to TRBJ2-1; weak D call: TRBD2 (6 bases). Per germline, CDR1 SNHLY and CDR2 FYNNEI. V shed 8 bases and J shed 12 bases, with 17 bases lying between them. The CDR3 consists of 12 residues.